Listed below are T cell receptor beta chains from one sample, sequenced in a study of blood T cell repertoires in COVID-19. TCRdb's table, derived via immunoSEQ multiplex PCR, lists solely in-frame clones and lacks some. The table shows 200,000 to 250,000 clones, with around 88% occurring only once. The sequencing sample was made of peripheral blood. These receptors were taken from a man between 18 and 35 years old with active or convalescent COVID-19. CDR3s leave out the opening cysteine and the closing phenylalanine or tryptophan.

CDR3: ASSGSSTDTQY
length: 11
J: TRBJ2-3
V: TRBV3-1/TRBV3-2

CDR3: ASSLDAGNYGYT
length: 12
J: TRBJ1-2
V: TRBV11-2

CDR3: ASSVGGRMNTGELF
length: 14
J: TRBJ2-2
V: TRBV2

CDR3: ASGFYGEYPRKETQY
length: 15
J: TRBJ2-5
V: TRBV12-5

CDR3: ATSRQGSGNTIY
length: 12
J: TRBJ1-3
V: TRBV15

CDR3: ASRGRGTYYGYT
length: 12
J: TRBJ1-2
V: TRBV21-1

CDR3: AWSVGTGANEQF
length: 12
J: TRBJ2-1
V: TRBV30

CDR3: AWSVQGGSGNTIY
length: 13
J: TRBJ1-3
V: TRBV30

CDR3: ASSQFLAGGPYEQF
length: 14
J: TRBJ2-1
V: TRBV23-1

CDR3: AWSRAGTILYLGYT
length: 14
J: TRBJ1-2
V: TRBV30

CDR3: ASSLSFPSQQF
length: 11
J: TRBJ2-1
V: TRBV27

CDR3: ASSPSEWGAGEKLF
length: 14
J: TRBJ1-4
V: TRBV3-1/TRBV3-2

CDR3: SASQDTNTEAF
length: 11
J: TRBJ1-1
V: TRBV20-1

CDR3: ASSLFAGKNTEAF
length: 13
J: TRBJ1-1
V: TRBV11-2

CDR3: ASSPPTAYEQY
length: 11
J: TRBJ2-7
V: TRBV5-1

CDR3: ASGSGGPVNEQF
length: 12
J: TRBJ2-1
V: TRBV12-5

CDR3: SASLGLAKRNEQF
length: 13
J: TRBJ2-1
V: TRBV20-1

CDR3: ASSYGAQGGNQPQH
length: 14
J: TRBJ1-5
V: TRBV6-2/TRBV6-3

CDR3: ASSPGGGGRNEQY
length: 13
J: TRBJ2-7
V: TRBV5-1

CDR3: ASSLATSDTGELF
length: 13
J: TRBJ2-2
V: TRBV28

CDR3: ASSRTGFPGYGYT
length: 13
J: TRBJ1-2
V: TRBV27

CDR3: ASSPPLGREGRPNIQY
length: 16
J: TRBJ2-4
V: TRBV9

CDR3: ASSGDRTYGNTIY
length: 13
J: TRBJ1-3
V: TRBV25-1

CDR3: ASSLYWNTEAF
length: 11
J: TRBJ1-1
V: TRBV11-2

CDR3: ASSEAGGQGR
length: 10
J: TRBJ1-6
V: TRBV6-1

CDR3: ASSDTSGSSYEQY
length: 13
J: TRBJ2-7
V: TRBV6-1

CDR3: ATSGAGGHANEQF
length: 13
J: TRBJ2-1
V: TRBV15

CDR3: ASRAFLAGGYNEQF
length: 14
J: TRBJ2-1
V: TRBV19

CDR3: ASSEIRGQPQH
length: 11
J: TRBJ1-5
V: TRBV6-1

CDR3: ASSERQNIQY
length: 10
J: TRBJ2-4
V: TRBV2

CDR3: ASNRQYGRPQH
length: 11
J: TRBJ1-5
V: TRBV6-5

CDR3: ASEGTSFRGEQF
length: 12
J: TRBJ2-1
V: TRBV2

CDR3: ASSQEFGVLYYEQY
length: 14
J: TRBJ2-7
V: TRBV4-3

CDR3: ASSPRTSGRGFTGELF
length: 16
J: TRBJ2-2
V: TRBV4-2

CDR3: ASSQIGPGEQY
length: 11
J: TRBJ2-7
V: TRBV4-1

CDR3: ASSYPSGLSSGANVLT
length: 16
J: TRBJ2-6
V: TRBV6-2/TRBV6-3

CDR3: ASSLDTSGKGVEQF
length: 14
J: TRBJ2-1
V: TRBV5-1

CDR3: ASSSLAGATYTDTQY
length: 15
J: TRBJ2-3
V: TRBV11-2

CDR3: ASSYSIELKLF
length: 11
J: TRBJ1-4
V: TRBV6-5

CDR3: ASSLTLDSGEQY
length: 12
J: TRBJ2-7
V: TRBV5-1

CDR3: ASSEKQAINYGYT
length: 13
J: TRBJ1-2
V: TRBV4-2

CDR3: ASRVQGVNSPLH
length: 12
J: TRBJ1-6
V: TRBV25-1

CDR3: ASSLAFQGQNYGYT
length: 14
J: TRBJ1-2
V: TRBV7-2

CDR3: ASSYGGQRPREQY
length: 13
J: TRBJ2-7
V: TRBV6-2/TRBV6-3

CDR3: AISERGQDEQY
length: 11
J: TRBJ2-7
V: TRBV10-3

CDR3: ASSFGTGGYQPQH
length: 13
J: TRBJ1-5
V: TRBV6-2/TRBV6-3

CDR3: ASSPSPLRTGDGSPLH
length: 16
J: TRBJ1-6
V: TRBV4-1

CDR3: ASRPGTSGSYRDTQY
length: 15
J: TRBJ2-3
V: TRBV7-9

CDR3: ASHEGLHTQY
length: 10
J: TRBJ2-3
V: TRBV5-1

CDR3: ASSNDKNTEAF
length: 11
J: TRBJ1-1
V: TRBV25-1

CDR3: ASRAGSFTYTEAF
length: 13
J: TRBJ1-1
V: TRBV10-2

CDR3: ASSLGTSGRETQY
length: 13
J: TRBJ2-5
V: TRBV5-1

CDR3: ASSGTGGILRGQY
length: 13
J: TRBJ2-7
V: TRBV10-2

CDR3: AWSGIGLGGNTIY
length: 13
J: TRBJ1-3
V: TRBV30

CDR3: ASSFLDRVGTEAF
length: 13
J: TRBJ1-1
V: TRBV5-6

CDR3: ASSLTLRTTDTQY
length: 13
J: TRBJ2-3
V: TRBV19

CDR3: ASSESAGGNEKLF
length: 13
J: TRBJ1-4
V: TRBV6-1

CDR3: ASSWRDSGYGYT
length: 12
J: TRBJ1-2
V: TRBV5-6

CDR3: ASSIGLAGLYNEQF
length: 14
J: TRBJ2-1
V: TRBV19